The 9 T cell receptor beta chains below come from one sample, sequenced in a study of T cells after yellow fever vaccination. TCRdb reprocessed the 5' RACE reads with MiXCR, giving one entry per CDR3 protein. Counted here are hundreds of thousands of distinct CDR3 sequences, 7.5% to 9% occurring once; the ten biggest clones make up more than 15%. Sequenced here: PBMCs, sampled on the day of the first yellow fever vaccination. The receptors shown here come from a man in his late teens or twenties who received the YFV17D yellow fever vaccine.

Only a few counts were recorded for this clonotype. The chain employs TRBV5-1 and TRBJ2-3; 9 bases match TRBD2. This CDR3 comprises 17 residues. V gave up 2 bases and J gave up 3 bases; unmatched junction bases: 10. Germline-derived CDR1 and CDR2 are SGHRS and YFSETQ. The CDR3 bases are TGCGCCAGCAGCTTCGGCGTAGCGGGGGTGCAAACAGATACGCAGTATTTT. Encoded protein: CASSFGVAGVQTDTQYF.

The genes are TRBV5-4 and TRBJ2-1; possible D gene TRBD2, 6 bases. V was trimmed by 0 bases and J by 2 bases, leaving 9 bases between them. CDR1 and CDR2 from the germline V gene are SGHNT and YYREEE (reference sequence). CDR3 length equals 15 residues. In nucleotides, the CDR3 is TGTGCCAGCAGCTTGGTGGGACTGACCTACAATGAGCAGTTCTTC. Its protein product is CASSLVGLTYNEQFF.

This clonotype showed up just a few times. The chain uses TRBV6-1 and TRBJ2-2; 9 bases line up with TRBD1. The CDR3 loop spans 15 amino acids. Germline V lookup: CDR1 MNHNS, CDR2 SASEGT. With 6 bases clipped from V and 3 bases from J, the junction kept 5 bases outside the gene matches. The CDR3 region is CASRVQGADTGELFF. In nucleotides, the CDR3 is TGTGCCAGCAGAGTACAGGGGGCGGACACCGGGGAGCTGTTTTTT.

This clonotype was recorded a few times. CDR3 sequence (DNA): TGCAGTAAGGGACGAGGGACAGGGCTCTCCTATAATTCACCCCTCCACTTT. It yields the protein CSKGRGTGLSYNSPLHF. The V call is TRBV20-1, the J call TRBJ1-6, with 9 bases aligning to TRBD1. After removal of 8 bases from V and 0 bases from J, the junction contained 11 bases not matched to a gene. In germline, CDR1 is DFQATT, CDR2 SNEGSKA (reference sequence). The length of the CDR3 is 17 residues.

V is TRBV12-3 or TRBV12-4 and J is TRBJ2-5, with 10 bases aligning to TRBD1. The CDR3 contains 16 residues. The ends lost 6 bases at V and 1 base at J; junction bases unmatched: 8. Here the CDR3 DNA reads TGTGCCAGCAGGGCCGGGACAGGGGTTTTCCAAGAGACCCAGTACTTC. This encodes CASRAGTGVFQETQYF.

The rearrangement joins TRBV27 to TRBJ1-1, with D perhaps matching TRBD1 (6 bases). This CDR3 contains 15 residues. In germline, CDR1 is MNHEY, CDR2 SMNVEV (reference sequence). The V end was cut by 1 base, the J end by 5 bases, with 14 bases between. The DNA for the CDR3 is TGTGCCAGCAGTTTATTCTGGGGGCTGGAAACTGAAGCTTTCTTT. It encodes CASSLFWGLETEAFF.

This clonotype was observed many times. V gene TRBV5-1 combines with J gene TRBJ2-5, with TRBD1 matching 10 bases. The CDR3 length is 15 residues. In germline, CDR1 is SGHRS, CDR2 YFSETQ. Trimming removed 4 bases from V and 2 bases from J; junction bases left unmatched: 5. Here the CDR3 reads CASSRGDRGQETQYF. CDR3 in DNA: TGCGCCAGCAGCCGCGGGGACAGGGGACAAGAGACCCAGTACTTC.

At least ten counts were recorded for this clonotype. This chain joins TRBV27 and TRBJ1-5; a weak D match, TRBD1 (6 bases). Germline-derived CDR1 and CDR2 are MNHEY and SMNVEV (reference sequence). V was cut by 5 bases and J by 2 bases, with 13 bases left in between. There are 15 residues in the CDR3. DNA of the CDR3: TGTGCCAGCAGTCCACAGGGTTATGGCAATCAGCCCCAGCATTTT. This sequence encodes CASSPQGYGNQPQHF.

This clonotype was seen at least ten times. V usage is TRBV5-1 and J usage is TRBJ1-1; D is perhaps TRBD1 (5 bases). The germline V gene encodes CDR1 SGHRS and CDR2 YFSETQ. This CDR3 comprises 14 residues. V shed 5 bases and J shed 0 bases, with 11 bases lying between them. For the CDR3, the DNA is TGCGCCAGCAGTTCTACGACAGTGAACACTGAAGCTTTCTTT. Protein sequence: CASSSTTVNTEAFF.